The 19 T cell receptor beta chains given below trace back to one sample, sequenced in a study of blood T cell repertoires in COVID-19. TCRdb's copy holds only in-frame clones and misses some; the assay was immunoSEQ multiplex PCR. The table lists about 250,000 clones, 88% of them singletons. The sample consisted of peripheral blood. These receptors were collected from a man older than 75 with acute or convalescent COVID-19.

V and J are TRBV6-2 or TRBV6-3 and TRBJ1-2; D not resolved. From germline, CDR1 is MNHEY and CDR2 SVGEGT. The CDR3 spans 12 residues. Trimming removed 4 bases from V and 5 bases from J, with 8 bases in between. The CDR3 DNA sequence: TGTGCCAGCAGTTCTTGGGAGTATGGCTACACCTTC. Its protein is CASSSWEYGYTF.

This clone was seen more than once but under ten times. The chain is built from TRBV28 and TRBJ2-1; TRBD1 matches at 10 bases. The CDR3 extends over 16 amino acids. The trim removed 3 bases at V and 5 bases at J, leaving 7 bases unmatched. Germline V CDR1 and CDR2: MDHEN, SYDVKM. In DNA, the CDR3 is TGTGCCAGCAGTTTGCCCCGGGACAGGGGAGACAATGAGCAGTTCTTC. Its translation is CASSLPRDRGDNEQFF.

The chain carries TRBV18 and TRBJ1-4; TRBD1 aligns across 10 bases. The CDR3 sequence is 13 residues long. From germline, CDR1 is KGHSH and CDR2 LQKENI. The V gene end was trimmed by 7 bases and the J gene end by 7 bases; junction bases not matched to a gene: 3. The CDR3 is CASYRDRGEKLFF. CDR3 DNA: TGTGCCAGCTACCGGGACAGGGGTGAAAAACTGTTTTTT.

The chain recombines TRBV7-9 with TRBJ2-7; 7 positions agree with TRBD1. The CDR3 runs to 13 residues. Germline V gene sequence: CDR1 SEHNR, CDR2 FQNEAQ (reference sequence). V dropped 5 bases and J dropped 5; count of bases not matched to a gene: 6. In DNA, the CDR3 is TGTGCCAGCAGCACACGACAGGGCCACGAGCAGTACTTC. Its protein is CASSTRQGHEQYF.

This clone was counted once. J is TRBJ1-6 and V is TRBV7-9; the D gene is possibly TRBD1 (6 bases). V dropped 1 base and J dropped 7 bases, with 8 bases sitting between them. The CDR3 has 14 amino acids. In germline, CDR1 is SEHNR, CDR2 FQNEAQ (reference sequence). The CDR3 DNA follows: TGTGCCAGCAGCTTAGGGACAGTAAATTCACCCCTCCACTTT. Translating it yields CASSLGTVNSPLHF.

V usage is TRBV27 and J usage is TRBJ1-1, with 8 bases that match TRBD1. CDR1 and CDR2 (germline): MNHEY, SMNVEV (reference sequence). The CDR3 length is 15 residues. V gave up 8 bases and J gave up 5 bases; unmatched junction bases: 13. In DNA form, the CDR3 reads TGTGCCAGCCTCCCGTGGACAGGGTGGGAAACTGAAGCTTTCTTT. It specifies CASLPWTGWETEAFF.

In this sample, this clone turned up once. This sequence joins TRBV5-1 and TRBJ2-4, with D perhaps matching TRBD1 (5 bases). Germline V gene lookup returns CDR1 SGHRS and CDR2 YFSETQ. This CDR3 is 14 amino acids long. The germline V and J ends were trimmed by 4 bases and 10 bases, with 18 bases remaining between them. The CDR3 nucleotides are TGCGCCAGCAGCCCAGGGTCCAGCCCCAGAATTCAGTACTTC. Translating it yields CASSPGSSPRIQYF.

V usage is TRBV19 and J usage is TRBJ1-2, with 7 bases matching TRBD1. Germline V gene sequence: CDR1 LNHDA, CDR2 SQIVND (reference sequence). Trimming removed 3 bases from V and 6 bases from J; junction bases left unmatched: 4. The CDR3 spans 13 residues. The CDR3 reads CASSMNRGDGYTF. CDR3 DNA: TGTGCCAGTAGTATGAACAGGGGCGATGGCTACACCTTC.

The CDR3 nucleotides read TGTGCCAGCAGACCCGGGCTAGCGGGGGGTCAGTTCTTC. Protein product: CASRPGLAGGQFF. The chain carries TRBV7-2 and TRBJ2-1; TRBD2 agrees at 11 bases. The CDR3 has 13 residues. Unmatched junction bases numbered 8, after V lost 6 bases and J lost 13 bases. Looked up from germline, CDR1 is SGHTA and CDR2 is FQGNSA.

This sequence joins TRBV7-9 and TRBJ2-6; D remains ambiguous. V was shortened by 1 base and J by 0 bases, with 4 bases between the two germline ends. The CDR3 spans 15 residues. The germline CDR1 and CDR2 sequences are SEHNR and FQNEAQ (reference sequence). CDR3 in DNA: TGTGCCAGCAGCTTAGAACACTCTGGGGCCAACGTCCTGACTTTC. It specifies CASSLEHSGANVLTF.

The chain carries TRBV5-1 and TRBJ2-3, with a weak D call TRBD1 (6 bases). From germline, CDR1 is SGHRS and CDR2 YFSETQ. The CDR3 sequence is 17 residues long. Trimming stripped 0 bases from V and 2 bases from J, with 16 bases between. The CDR3 here is CASSLVSQRDNTDTQYF. CDR3 nucleotides: TGCGCCAGCAGCTTGGTCAGTCAAAGGGACAACACAGATACGCAGTATTTT.

V gene TRBV7-9 combines with J gene TRBJ2-3; D remains ambiguous. CDR3 length equals 15 residues. The V end was cut by 2 bases, the J end by 2 bases, with 11 bases between. Germline V gene lookup returns CDR1 SEHNR and CDR2 FQNEAQ (reference sequence). The CDR3 coding sequence is TGTGCCAGCAGCTTACCCGGGTCCTCCACAGATACGCAGTATTTT. Translation gives CASSLPGSSTDTQYF.

This chain connects TRBV6-2 or TRBV6-3 to TRBJ2-5, with D possibly being TRBD2 (5 bases). Trimming took 5 bases from V and 5 from J, leaving 15 bases between them. The CDR3 extends over 14 amino acids. Germline V CDR1 and CDR2: MNHEY, SVGEGT. This CDR3 is CASSRDLLGETQYF. The CDR3, as DNA: TGTGCCAGCAGTCGGGATCTACTTGGGGAGACCCAGTACTTC.

V usage is TRBV19 and J usage is TRBJ2-7, with D possibly TRBD2 on 5 matching bases. V dropped 0 bases and J dropped 3 bases, with 12 bases sitting between them. The CDR3 contains 15 residues. Looked up from germline, CDR1 is LNHDA and CDR2 is SQIVND (reference sequence). The CDR3, as DNA: TGTGCCAGTAGTATAGAACGGGGTCTTGACTACGAGCAGTACTTC. This gives the protein CASSIERGLDYEQYF. The full variable domain, its missing parts supplied by reference TRBV19 and TRBJ2-7, is DGGITQSPKYLFRKEGQNVTLSCEQNLNHDAMYWYRQDPGQGLRLIYYSQIVNDFQKGDIAEGYSVSREKKESFPLTVTSAQKNPTAFYLCASSIERGLDYEQYFGPGTRLTVT.

This clone has a single count. The chain is built from TRBV2 and TRBJ2-2; a possible D gene is TRBD2 (6 bases). The CDR3 covers 14 residues. Per germline, CDR1 SNHLY and CDR2 FYNNEI. V lost 4 bases to trimming and J lost 6 bases, with 12 bases between them. CDR3 in amino acids: CASSAIREAGELFF. The CDR3 DNA is TGTGCCAGCAGTGCCATCAGGGAGGCCGGGGAGCTGTTTTTT.

The rearrangement uses TRBV28 and TRBJ2-1; the match to TRBD2 covers 7 bases. V lost 3 bases to trimming and J lost 4 bases; unmatched junction nucleotides: 6. The CDR3 is 15 residues long. The germline CDR1 and CDR2 sequences are MDHEN and SYDVKM. CDR3 DNA: TGTGCCAGCAGTTTCGAGCGGGGCGGGTACAATGAGCAGTTCTTC. Its protein is CASSFERGGYNEQFF.

This chain links TRBV25-1 with TRBJ2-7; TRBD1 aligns across 9 bases. CDR3 size: 13 residues. Germline V gene sequence: CDR1 MGHDK, CDR2 SYGVNS. Germline trimming cut 4 bases from V and 4 bases from J; bases unmatched to any gene: 2. CDR3 DNA: TGTGCCAGCAGTGCGGGACAGGGTTACGAGCAGTACTTC. It is translated as CASSAGQGYEQYF.

The rearrangement uses TRBV29-1 and TRBJ1-1; D gene uncertain. The CDR3 totals 11 residues. Germline V gives CDR1 SQVTM, CDR2 ANQGSEA. Trimming removed 7 bases from V and 2 bases from J, with 8 bases in between. The CDR3 DNA sequence: TGCAGCGCGAGGAGAAACACTGAAGCTTTCTTT. It codes for CSARRNTEAFF.

The chain recombines TRBV6-6 with TRBJ2-7, with 7 bases lining up with TRBD2. The CDR3 has 14 amino acids. Germline V gene sequence: CDR1 MNHNY, CDR2 SVGAGI (reference sequence). V dropped 2 bases and J dropped 2; count of bases not matched to a gene: 3. The CDR3 loop is CASSYGRGPYEQYF. The CDR3 region has the DNA TGTGCCAGCAGTTACGGGAGGGGCCCCTACGAGCAGTACTTC.